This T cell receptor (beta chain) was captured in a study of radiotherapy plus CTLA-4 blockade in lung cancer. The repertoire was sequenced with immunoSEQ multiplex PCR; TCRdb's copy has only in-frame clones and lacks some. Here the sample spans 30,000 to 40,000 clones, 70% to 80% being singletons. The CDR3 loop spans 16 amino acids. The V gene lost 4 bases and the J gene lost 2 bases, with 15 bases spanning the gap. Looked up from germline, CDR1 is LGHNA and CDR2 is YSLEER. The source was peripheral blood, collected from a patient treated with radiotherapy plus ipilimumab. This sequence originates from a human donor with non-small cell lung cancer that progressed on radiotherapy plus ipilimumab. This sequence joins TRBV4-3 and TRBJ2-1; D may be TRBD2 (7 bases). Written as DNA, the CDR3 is TGCGCCAGCAGCCCATGGGGGGGGCCGACCTACAATGAGCAGTTCTTC. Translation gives CASSPWGGPTYNEQFF.